What follows describes a single T cell receptor (beta chain). Its antigen is not identified. These data come from a study of beta chain features in type 1 diabetes. Overall study findings and caveats: Shorter TCRB CDR3s, moderately but significantly so, were found in Type 1 diabetes patients in all four CD4+ subsets. Lower insertion and higher deletion counts appeared at VDJ junctions in type 1 diabetes patients.

Expressed TCRB transcripts were sequenced after all isolated RNA was converted to cDNA. Assay used: immunoSEQ multiplex PCR; TCRdb lists only in-frame clones, some missing. Of under 300,000 clones in the sample, just over 20% are singletons; the top ten hold less than 0.035%. CDR3 length: 14 amino acids. Per germline, CDR1 MNHNY and CDR2 SVGAGI (reference sequence). Trimming stripped 0 bases from V and 1 base from J, with 7 bases between. The V call is TRBV6-6, the J call TRBJ2-7; no clear D. This clonotype was obtained from a middle-aged woman with type 1 diabetes. Sequencing was performed on naive CD4+ T cells from blood. As DNA, the CDR3 is TGTGCCAGCAGTTACTCGCAGGTTTCCTACGAGCAGTACTTC. Translation gives CASSYSQVSYEQYF.